Presented here are 18 T cell receptor beta chains from one specimen sequenced in a study of blood T cell repertoires in COVID-19. Assay: immunoSEQ multiplex PCR; the TCRdb copy retains only in-frame clones and omits some. The sample has approximately 240,000 clones; roughly 80% are singletons. Source material: peripheral blood. These receptor sequences come from a woman older than 75 with active or convalescent COVID-19.

This clone was detected a few times. The genes are TRBV3-1 (or the pseudogene TRBV3-2) and TRBJ2-4; 10 bases align to TRBD1. CDR1 and CDR2 from the germline V gene are LGHDT and YNNKEL (reference sequence). The CDR3 is 22 residues long. V lost 4 bases, J lost 6 bases, and 27 bases stayed unmatched. The CDR3 DNA reads as TGTGCCAGCAGCCTCCTCCCCAGTCCGATAACCGGGACAGGGGCACCCAGAAACATTCAGTACTTC. It yields the protein CASSLLPSPITGTGAPRNIQYF.

This clone came up a few times. This chain joins TRBV5-1 and TRBJ1-1; D may be TRBD1 (5 bases). Germline CDR1 reads SGHRS; CDR2 reads YFSETQ. Trimming took 1 base from V and 0 from J, leaving 16 bases between them. The CDR3 runs to 17 residues. The CDR3 sequence: CASSLSGVPPMNTEAFF. CDR3 bases: TGCGCCAGCAGCTTGTCGGGGGTTCCGCCCATGAACACTGAAGCTTTCTTT. The full variable domain, with the rest looked up from reference TRBV5-1 and TRBJ1-1, is KAGVTQTPRYLIKTRGQQVTLSCSPISGHRSVSWYQQTPGQGLQFLFEYFSETQRNKGNFPGRFSGRQFSNSRSEMNVSTLELGDSALYLCASSLSGVPPMNTEAFFGQGTRLTVV.

This clone has just one count. V is TRBV7-3 and J is TRBJ2-6; 8 nucleotides align to TRBD1. This CDR3 is built from 16 residues. V was clipped by 2 bases and J by 2 bases; unmatched bases: 2. CDR1 is SGHTA and CDR2 is FQGTGA in the germline V gene. CDR3 sequence: CASSLWDRTGANVLTF. DNA for the CDR3: TGTGCCAGCAGCTTATGGGACAGGACTGGGGCCAACGTCCTGACTTTC.

The rearrangement links TRBV11-2 to TRBJ2-2; TRBD1 might be the D (6 bases). The CDR3 totals 14 residues. From germline, CDR1 is SGHAT and CDR2 FQNNGV. The V end lost 5 bases, the J end lost 6 bases, and 13 bases lay between the germline ends. In nucleotides, the CDR3 is TGTGCCAGCAGCCCCGACAGGTGGGCCGGGGAGCTGTTTTTT. This sequence encodes CASSPDRWAGELFF. Full variable domain (outside the CDR3, taken from reference TRBV11-2 and TRBJ2-2): EAGVAQSPRYKIIEKRQSVAFWCNPISGHATLYWYQQILGQGPKLLIQFQNNGVVDDSQLPKDRFSAERLKGVDSTLKIQPAKLEDSAVYLCASSPDRWAGELFFGEGSRLTVL.

The chain uses TRBV5-8 and TRBJ2-1; 7 bases agree with TRBD1. Trimming at V came to 4 bases and at J to 0 bases, leaving 4 bases not matched to a gene. CDR3 length equals 15 residues. Germline V gives CDR1 SGHTS, CDR2 YDEGEE. CDR3 DNA sequence: TGTGCCAGCAGCCGGGGACAGAGCTCCTACAATGAGCAGTTCTTC. Translation: CASSRGQSSYNEQFF.

This clone was observed a handful of times. This rearrangement joins TRBV11-3 to TRBJ1-5; perhaps TRBD1 as D (5 bases). CDR1 and CDR2 from the germline V gene are SGHNT and YENEEA. This CDR3 is 15 amino acids long. The V end was cut by 3 bases, the J end by 0 bases, with 9 bases between. DNA of the CDR3: TGTGCCAGCAGCTTGGGACTGAATAGCAATCAGCCCCAGCATTTT. It is translated as CASSLGLNSNQPQHF. Combining the CDR3 with reference TRBV11-3 and TRBJ1-5 gives the whole variable domain EAGVVQSPRYKIIEKKQPVAFWCNPISGHNTLYWYLQNLGQGPELLIRYENEEAVDDSQLPKDRFSAERLKGVDSTLKIQPAELGDSAVYLCASSLGLNSNQPQHFGDGTRLSIL.

CDR3 bases: TGTGCCAGCACCCGGGCGGACAGCTATGGCTACACCTTC. Translation gives CASTRADSYGYTF. This chain connects TRBV28 to TRBJ1-2; the D gene is possibly TRBD1 (6 bases). In germline, CDR1 is MDHEN, CDR2 SYDVKM. Trimming took 7 bases from V and 4 from J, leaving 13 bases between them. The CDR3 runs to 13 residues.

J is TRBJ1-3 and V is TRBV5-5, with 7 bases matching TRBD1. The CDR3 extends over 17 amino acids. Germline V gives CDR1 SGHKS, CDR2 YYEKEE (reference sequence). The junction had 6 bases not matched to a gene; V was cut back by 0 bases and J by 0 bases. The CDR3 loop is CASSLEGGRASGNTIYF. The CDR3 region has the DNA TGTGCCAGCAGCTTGGAAGGGGGCAGGGCCTCTGGAAACACCATATATTTT. The full variable domain, completed using reference TRBV5-5 and TRBJ1-3, is DAGVTQSPTHLIKTRGQQVTLRCSPISGHKSVSWYQQVLGQGPQFIFQYYEKEERGRGNFPDRFSARQFPNYSSELNVNALLLGDSALYLCASSLEGGRASGNTIYFGEGSWLTVV.

A word on this clone: Distinct nucleotide sequences in the sample also encode this CDR3. The chain employs TRBV5-6 and TRBJ2-7; 7 positions agree with TRBD2. V lost 2 bases to trimming and J lost 4 bases; unmatched junction nucleotides: 0. The CDR3 extends over 12 amino acids. The V gene's germline CDR1 is SGHDT and CDR2 YYEEEE. CDR3 DNA: TGTGCCAGCAGCTTTAGCGGGTACGAGCAGTACTTC. It is translated as CASSFSGYEQYF.

V and J are TRBV5-1 and TRBJ1-2; D perhaps matches TRBD1 (6 bases). In germline, CDR1 is SGHRS, CDR2 YFSETQ. The length of the CDR3 is 15 residues. Trimming took off 2 bases at V and 8 bases at J, with 19 bases between the two ends. CDR3 amino acids: CASSLQGRSGVGYTF. CDR3 nucleotides: TGCGCCAGCAGCTTACAGGGAAGGTCTGGGGTCGGCTACACCTTC.

This clone has only a few counts. The chain joins TRBV5-1 to TRBJ2-2; D gene ambiguous. This CDR3 comprises 14 residues. Trimming shortened V by 2 bases and J by 4 bases, and 9 bases separated the two germline ends. Germline CDR1 and CDR2: SGHRS and YFSETQ. CDR3 DNA: TGCGCCAGCAGCTTATTGTCTAGCACCGGGGAGCTGTTTTTT. Its protein is CASSLLSSTGELFF.

In this sample, this clone turned up once. V and J are TRBV5-1 and TRBJ2-3; TRBD2 agrees at 11 bases. The CDR3 is made up of 15 amino acids. Germline lookup yields CDR1 SGHRS and CDR2 YFSETQ. V lost 4 bases to trimming and J lost 4 bases; unmatched junction nucleotides: 5. CDR3 bases: TGCGCCAGCAGCCTGGGACTAGCGGCGGCAGATACGCAGTATTTT. Protein: CASSLGLAAADTQYF. Full variable domain (rest looked up from reference TRBV5-1 and TRBJ2-3): KAGVTQTPRYLIKTRGQQVTLSCSPISGHRSVSWYQQTPGQGLQFLFEYFSETQRNKGNFPGRFSGRQFSNSRSEMNVSTLELGDSALYLCASSLGLAAADTQYFGPGTRLTVL.

The V gene is TRBV7-9, the J gene TRBJ2-1; tentative D call: TRBD2 (6 bases). The CDR3 totals 15 residues. V was cut by 7 bases and J by 5 bases, with 18 bases left in between. The germline V gene has CDR1 SEHNR and CDR2 FQNEAQ (reference sequence). In DNA, the CDR3 is TGTGCCAGCACCGTTCCCGGGACTGGTAACAATGAGCAGTTCTTC. Amino acids: CASTVPGTGNNEQFF.

On this clone: One junction end disagrees with the germline gene, perhaps due to a read error. The chain recombines TRBV5-6 with TRBJ1-2; D perhaps matches TRBD1 (5 bases). Germline V gene sequence: CDR1 SGHDT, CDR2 YYEEEE. The length of the CDR3 is 13 residues. The CDR3 protein is CASSWGSSGLWVF. The CDR3 coding sequence is TGTGCCAGCAGCTGGGGGTCGTCGGGACTGTGGGTCTTC. The whole variable domain, remainder taken from reference TRBV5-6 and TRBJ1-2, is DAGVTQSPTHLIKTRGQQVTLRCSPKSGHDTVSWYQQALGQGPQFIFQYYEEEERQRGNFPDRFSGHQFPNYSSELNVNALLLGDSALYLCASSWGSSGLWVFGSGTRLTVV.

This clone has only a few counts. The rearrangement links TRBV3-1 (or the pseudogene TRBV3-2) to TRBJ1-6; D may be TRBD1 (6 bases). The V end was cut by 4 bases, the J end by 7 bases, with 11 bases between. The CDR3 length is 14 residues. CDR1 and CDR2 from the germline V gene are LGHDT and YNNKEL (reference sequence). CDR3 amino acids: CASSPQGYNSPLHF. CDR3 bases: TGTGCCAGCAGCCCACAGGGATACAATTCACCCCTCCACTTT.

This chain joins TRBV19 and TRBJ2-5; weak D call: TRBD2 (7 bases). The CDR3 runs to 16 residues. The V and J ends lost 0 bases and 3 bases respectively, with 14 bases between them. Looked up from germline, CDR1 is LNHDA and CDR2 is SQIVND (reference sequence). The CDR3 here is CASSIDHRGAEETQYF. The CDR3 bases are TGTGCCAGTAGTATAGATCATCGGGGGGCGGAAGAGACCCAGTACTTC.

The chain carries TRBV29-1 and TRBJ1-1; 8 positions match TRBD1. Per the germline V gene, CDR1 is SQVTM and CDR2 is ANQGSEA. The CDR3 has 12 amino acids. The V segment lost 6 bases and the J segment 1 base; nucleotides outside the gene matches: 1. The CDR3 nucleotides read TGCAGCGTCGGGACAGGGAACACTGAAGCTTTCTTT. Translating gives CSVGTGNTEAFF. Supplemented by reference TRBV29-1 and TRBJ1-1, the full variable domain reads SAVISQKPSRDICQRGTSLTIQCQVDSQVTMMFWYRQQPGQSLTLIATANQGSEATYESGFVIDKFPISRPNLTFSTLTVSNMSPEDSSIYLCSVGTGNTEAFFGQGTRLTVV.

The chain joins TRBV6-2 or TRBV6-3 to TRBJ1-2, with D uncertain. There are 14 residues in the CDR3. V lost 2 bases, J lost 4 bases, and 11 bases lay in between. The V gene's germline CDR1 is MNHEY and CDR2 SVGEGT. The chain's CDR3 is CASSYLPSFYGYTF. The DNA of the CDR3 is TGTGCCAGCAGTTACCTCCCGTCTTTCTATGGCTACACCTTC.